Below are 17 T cell receptor beta chains sequenced from a single sample in a study of blood T cell repertoires in COVID-19. Assay used: immunoSEQ multiplex PCR; TCRdb lists only in-frame clones, some missing. This table has about 120,000 clones, roughly nine tenths appearing once. Input material: peripheral blood. The receptors derive from a man aged 65-85 years who had recovered from COVID-19.

The chain carries TRBV4-2 and TRBJ2-1, with 9 nucleotides matching TRBD2. This CDR3 is built from 16 residues. Germline assignment: CDR1 LGHNA and CDR2 YNFKEQ. Trimming at V came to 4 bases and at J to 7 bases, leaving 11 bases not matched to a gene. The CDR3 DNA reads as TGTGCCAGCAGCCCAAAGGGGACTAGCTTCCATAATGAGCAGTTCTTC. This gives the protein CASSPKGTSFHNEQFF.

The chain couples TRBV5-1 to TRBJ2-3, with TRBD2 matching 10 bases. Germline lookup yields CDR1 SGHRS and CDR2 YFSETQ. CDR3 length: 16 residues. V shed 2 bases, J shed 3 bases, and the junction held 6 bases outside the gene matches. Written as DNA, the CDR3 is TGCGCCAGCAGCTTTCTTCTAGCGGGGGATACAGATACGCAGTATTTT. It codes for CASSFLLAGDTDTQYF.

The gene calls are TRBV5-1 and TRBJ1-1; 7 bases are a match to TRBD1. Trimming cost V 3 bases and J 4 bases; bases outside gene matches: 9. Germline V CDR1 and CDR2: SGHRS, YFSETQ. This CDR3 has 15 amino acids. The CDR3 DNA reads as TGCGCCAGCAGCTCCATCCCGGGACAGCTCACTGAAGCTTTCTTT. Translation gives CASSSIPGQLTEAFF.

The chain combines TRBV25-1 with TRBJ1-4; a weak D match, TRBD1 (6 bases). Per germline, CDR1 MGHDK and CDR2 SYGVNS. Deletions cut 1 base from V and 8 bases from J, with 14 bases between. The CDR3 spans 15 residues. The DNA for the CDR3 is TGTGCCAGCAGTGAATCCGGGGGGCGCAGAGAAAAACTGTTTTTT. Residues: CASSESGGRREKLFF.

The chain couples TRBV18 to TRBJ2-5; no firm D call. CDR1 is KGHSH, CDR2 LQKENI, per germline. This CDR3 region has 12 residues. V shed 6 bases and J shed 4 bases, with 9 bases lying between them. The CDR3 protein is CASSPSGETQYF. In nucleotides, the CDR3 is TGTGCCAGCTCTCCCAGTGGAGAGACCCAGTACTTC.

In this sample, this clone turned up a few times. V gene TRBV7-9 combines with J gene TRBJ2-7, with D possibly being TRBD1 (5 bases). Trimming shortened V by 1 base and J by 7 bases, and 11 bases separated the two germline ends. This CDR3 spans 13 amino acids. CDR1 and CDR2 (germline): SEHNR, FQNEAQ (reference sequence). The CDR3 bases are TGTGCCAGCAGCTTAGATCCCAGGGATGAGCAGTACTTC. It specifies CASSLDPRDEQYF.

The chain joins TRBV5-6 to TRBJ1-2, with a tentative D call TRBD1 (5 bases). The V end was cut by 4 bases, the J end by 5 bases, with 12 bases between. Germline loops: CDR1 SGHDT, CDR2 YYEEEE. The CDR3 extends over 13 amino acids. The CDR3 protein is CASSPGGPYGYTF. CDR3 bases: TGTGCCAGCAGCCCGGGGGGTCCATATGGCTACACCTTC. Using reference TRBV5-6 and TRBJ1-2 for the parts outside the CDR3, the full variable domain is DAGVTQSPTHLIKTRGQQVTLRCSPKSGHDTVSWYQQALGQGPQFIFQYYEEEERQRGNFPDRFSGHQFPNYSSELNVNALLLGDSALYLCASSPGGPYGYTFGSGTRLTVV.

The gene calls are TRBV4-2 and TRBJ2-7; 10 nucleotides match TRBD2. The CDR3 has 15 residues. Germline V gene sequence: CDR1 LGHNA, CDR2 YNFKEQ. Trimming cost V 5 bases and J 2 bases; bases outside gene matches: 6. In DNA, the CDR3 is TGTGCCAGCAGCTTACAGCGGGAGGGCCCCTACGAGCAGTACTTC. Translation: CASSLQREGPYEQYF.

J is TRBJ1-4 and V is TRBV19; the D gene is possibly TRBD1 (5 bases). In germline, CDR1 is LNHDA, CDR2 SQIVND (reference sequence). Trimming left V 5 bases short and J 7 bases short, with 20 bases between. The CDR3 spans 16 residues. In DNA, the CDR3 is TGTGCCAGTAGTCCTCACCTGGGCGGCGGGGGTGAAAAACTGTTTTTT. Encoded protein: CASSPHLGGGGEKLFF. Looking up the rest from reference TRBV19 and TRBJ1-4 gives the full variable domain: DGGITQSPKYLFRKEGQNVTLSCEQNLNHDAMYWYRQDPGQGLRLIYYSQIVNDFQKGDIAEGYSVSREKKESFPLTVTSAQKNPTAFYLCASSPHLGGGGEKLFFGSGTQLSVL.

This chain joins TRBV2 and TRBJ2-7; TRBD2 agrees at 13 bases. This CDR3 is built from 16 residues. Germline V gives CDR1 SNHLY, CDR2 FYNNEI. The V gene end was trimmed by 6 bases and the J gene end by 2 bases; junction bases not matched to a gene: 7. The DNA of the CDR3 is TGTGCCAGCAGCGCCGGACTAGCGGGGGCCACCTACGAGCAGTACTTC. Amino acids: CASSAGLAGATYEQYF.

This clone was recorded only once. This rearrangement joins TRBV24-1 to TRBJ2-3; 10 bases fit TRBD1. The germline V gene has CDR1 KGHDR and CDR2 SFDVKD. The V segment lost 3 bases and the J segment 4 bases; nucleotides outside the gene matches: 3. The CDR3 totals 15 residues. CDR3: CATSDPGTGADTQYF. CDR3 sequence (DNA): TGTGCCACCAGTGATCCCGGGACAGGGGCAGATACGCAGTATTTT.

The V gene is TRBV5-1, the J gene TRBJ1-2; 7 nucleotides align to TRBD1. Per germline, CDR1 SGHRS and CDR2 YFSETQ. Trimming removed 3 bases from V and 2 bases from J; junction bases left unmatched: 4. The CDR3 is made up of 14 amino acids. This CDR3 is CASSSGTVNYGYTF. The CDR3, as DNA: TGCGCCAGCAGCTCCGGGACAGTGAACTATGGCTACACCTTC.

This chain uses TRBV19 with TRBJ2-3; a possible D gene is TRBD2 (6 bases). The CDR3 has 15 amino acids. V lost 4 bases and J lost 3, with 14 bases in between. CDR1 is LNHDA, CDR2 SQIVND, per germline (reference sequence). The CDR3 reads CASSNSGSATDTQYF. CDR3 DNA: TGTGCCAGTAGTAATAGCGGCTCAGCTACAGATACGCAGTATTTT.

The rearrangement joins TRBV7-9 to TRBJ2-7; possible D gene TRBD2, 5 bases. The CDR3 spans 17 residues. The V and J ends lost 1 base and 4 bases respectively, with 20 bases between them. The germline gives CDR1 SEHNR, CDR2 FQNEAQ (reference sequence). The CDR3 reads CASSLETGEGWEYEQYF. The CDR3 nucleotides read TGTGCCAGCAGCTTAGAAACCGGTGAAGGGTGGGAGTACGAGCAGTACTTC.

The rearrangement uses TRBV14 and TRBJ2-7; perhaps TRBD2 as D (6 bases). The CDR3 sequence is 13 residues long. The ends were cut back, 5 bases at V and 4 bases at J, with 12 bases in the middle. The germline CDR1 and CDR2 sequences are SGHDN and FVKESK. In DNA form, the CDR3 reads TGTGCCAGCAGCTTCGGGGGTAGGTACGAGCAGTACTTC. Translation: CASSFGGRYEQYF.

The V call is TRBV2, the J call TRBJ2-5; TRBD2 aligns across 11 bases. Germline lookup yields CDR1 SNHLY and CDR2 FYNNEI. V was clipped by 5 bases and J by 1 base; unmatched bases: 3. This CDR3 comprises 15 residues. The CDR3 DNA follows: TGTGCCAGCAGTAGACTAGCGGGGCGCCAAGAGACCCAGTACTTC. Its translation: CASSRLAGRQETQYF.

The chain has TRBV7-9 and TRBJ2-1, with TRBD2 matching 7 bases. Germline CDR1 reads SEHNR; CDR2 reads FQNEAQ (reference sequence). The CDR3 contains 13 residues. V shed 8 bases and J 5 bases; nucleotides not matched to a gene: 6. As DNA, the CDR3 is TGTGCCAGCTGCTCTAGCGGCAACAATGAGCAGTTCTTC. Translating gives CASCSSGNNEQFF.